This T cell receptor beta chain was observed in a study of T cells in Graves' hyperthyroidism and ophthalmopathy. General study findings and limits: A model using 13 V-J features told ophthalmopathy apart from stable hyperthyroidism.

Ophthalmopathy patients showed a Clinical Activity Score of at least 3, NOSPECS grade of at least 4 and duration under 3 months. From 10 ml of fresh peripheral blood, PBMCs were isolated. Using RNA transcripts as the source, TCR beta CDR3 regions were amplified. RT-PCR in the first round (using the HTBI primer set) targeted the TCR CDR3. MiXCR, run by TCRdb on the multiplex PCR reads, gives a single entry per CDR3 protein. The sample yields a few hundred thousand distinct CDR3 sequences, nearly 15% seen once. With regard to this clonotype: The target antigen is unknown.

Trimming stripped 0 bases from V and 2 bases from J, with 9 bases between. Germline lookup yields CDR1 SGHRS and CDR2 YFSETQ. The CDR3 spans 14 residues. The J gene is TRBJ2-7, the V gene TRBV5-1; the D is unclear. The sequenced material came from blood. This TCR derives from an older woman with Graves' ophthalmopathy. This CDR3 reads CASSLVDAPYEQYF. Here the CDR3 DNA reads TGCGCCAGCAGCTTGGTTGATGCCCCCTACGAGCAGTACTTC.